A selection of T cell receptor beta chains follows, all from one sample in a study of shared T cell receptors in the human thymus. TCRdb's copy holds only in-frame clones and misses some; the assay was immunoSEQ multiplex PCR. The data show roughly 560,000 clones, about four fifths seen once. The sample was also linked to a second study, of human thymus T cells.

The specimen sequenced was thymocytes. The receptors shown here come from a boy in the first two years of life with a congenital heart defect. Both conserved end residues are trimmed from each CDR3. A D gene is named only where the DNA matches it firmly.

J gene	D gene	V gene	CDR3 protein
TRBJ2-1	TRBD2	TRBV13	ASSPRAGAPYNEQF
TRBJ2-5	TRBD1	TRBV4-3	ASSQLPGQQETQY
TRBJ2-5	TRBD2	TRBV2	ASSPLAGVETQY
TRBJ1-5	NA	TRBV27	ASKLAPKGGYYSNQPQH
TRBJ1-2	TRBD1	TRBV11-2	ASSLDGEDRGVYGYT
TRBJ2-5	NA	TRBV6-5	ASTSEGGAGETQY
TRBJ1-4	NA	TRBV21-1	ASSSGEGTNEKLF
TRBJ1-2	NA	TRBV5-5	ASSLGVARGYT
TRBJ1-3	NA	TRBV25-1	ASGYGQSGGNTIY
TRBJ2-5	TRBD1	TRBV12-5	ASGFSTGEETQY
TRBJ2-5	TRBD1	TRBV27	ASSPERLTGGETQY
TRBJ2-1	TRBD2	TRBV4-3	ASSPGSGRFYNEQF
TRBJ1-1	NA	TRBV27	ASGQGRGTEAF
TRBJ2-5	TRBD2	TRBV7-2	ASSPQGGPPLETQY
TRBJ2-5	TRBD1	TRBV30	AWSGDRGQETQY
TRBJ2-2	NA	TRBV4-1	ASSQDQRRDGGTGELF